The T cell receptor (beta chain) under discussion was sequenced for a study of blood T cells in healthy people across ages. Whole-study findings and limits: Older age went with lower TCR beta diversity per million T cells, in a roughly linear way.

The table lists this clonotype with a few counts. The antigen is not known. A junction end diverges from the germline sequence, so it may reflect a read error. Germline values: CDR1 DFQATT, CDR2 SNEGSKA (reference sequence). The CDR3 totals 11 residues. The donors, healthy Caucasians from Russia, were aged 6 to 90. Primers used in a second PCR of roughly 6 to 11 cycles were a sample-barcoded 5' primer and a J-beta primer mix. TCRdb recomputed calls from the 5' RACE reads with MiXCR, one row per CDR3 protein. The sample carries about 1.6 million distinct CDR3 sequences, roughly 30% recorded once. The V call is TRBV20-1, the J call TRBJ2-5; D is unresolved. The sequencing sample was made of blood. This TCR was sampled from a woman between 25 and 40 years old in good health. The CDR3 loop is CSGAREEAQYF. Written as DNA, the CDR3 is TGCAGTGGGGCTAGGGAAGAGGCCCAGTACTTC.